The 19 T cell receptor beta chains below were found in one sample sequenced in a study of PD-1 blockade in classical Hodgkin lymphoma. Every patient had relapsed following autologous stem cell transplantation, and cohorts differed in brentuximab vedotin exposure. This table comes from immunoSEQ multiplex PCR, and its TCRdb copy is limited to in-frame clones, with some not included. The sample shows 20,000 to 25,000 clones, roughly 75% of them seen only once. The sample consisted of peripheral blood mononuclear cells (PBMCs), taken before the second cycle of nivolumab. Receptor source: a human donor with classical Hodgkin lymphoma.

The table lists this clone with a few counts. This chain connects TRBV7-8 to TRBJ1-1, with D possibly matching TRBD1 (5 bases). Trimming cost V 5 bases and J 1 base, with 17 bases left between them. This CDR3 has 16 residues. CDR1 and CDR2 (germline): SGHVS, FQNEAQ. The CDR3 protein is CASSNPSDSANTEAFF. CDR3 DNA sequence: TGTGCCAGCAGCAATCCTTCTGACAGCGCGAACACTGAAGCTTTCTTT.

V and J are TRBV4-1 and TRBJ2-7; D is undetermined. Trimming took off 0 bases at V and 2 bases at J, with 11 bases between the two ends. CDR3 length: 15 residues. Looked up from germline, CDR1 is MGHRA and CDR2 is YSYEKL. In DNA form, the CDR3 reads TGCGCCAGCAGCCAAGATTATCCAGGTCCCTACGAGCAGTACTTC. Translation: CASSQDYPGPYEQYF.

This clone has only one observation. V usage is TRBV19 and J usage is TRBJ2-2; no definite D call. V shed 7 bases and J shed 4 bases, with 13 bases lying between them. Germline values: CDR1 LNHDA, CDR2 SQIVND (reference sequence). CDR3 size: 14 residues. CDR3 amino acids: CASTLGGTTGELFF. CDR3 coding DNA: TGTGCCAGTACCCTTGGCGGAACCACCGGGGAGCTGTTTTTT.

V is TRBV5-1 and J is TRBJ1-3, with TRBD1 matching over 8 bases. This CDR3 region has 14 residues. The V gene's germline CDR1 is SGHRS and CDR2 YFSETQ. J lost 3 bases, V lost 5 bases, and 4 bases had no gene match. The CDR3 sequence: CASSFGQGGNTIYF. The CDR3 DNA is TGCGCCAGCAGTTTCGGACAGGGTGGAAACACCATATATTTT.

The J gene is TRBJ2-3, the V gene TRBV5-5, with TRBD2 matching 11 bases. Germline V lookup: CDR1 SGHKS, CDR2 YYEKEE (reference sequence). V trimming: 2 bases; J trimming: 2 bases; junction bases outside the gene matches: 4. CDR3 length: 16 residues. The CDR3 reads CASSFLAGGYTDTQYF. CDR3 coding DNA: TGTGCCAGCAGCTTCTTAGCGGGAGGGTACACAGATACGCAGTATTTT.

The V gene is TRBV7-9, the J gene TRBJ2-5; tentative D call: TRBD2 (7 bases). CDR1 and CDR2 from the germline V gene are SEHNR and FQNEAQ (reference sequence). V lost 2 bases to trimming and J lost 5 bases, with 15 bases between them. This CDR3 contains 15 residues. For the CDR3, the DNA is TGTGCCAGCAGCTTATGGACCGGGGGGCGGGAGACCCAGTACTTC. It translates to CASSLWTGGRETQYF.

The sample holds a few counts of this clone. This chain connects TRBV4-1 to TRBJ2-2, with 7 bases fitting TRBD2. The germline V gene has CDR1 MGHRA and CDR2 YSYEKL. V lost 5 bases to trimming and J lost 5 bases; unmatched junction nucleotides: 8. The CDR3 sequence is 15 residues long. The CDR3 spells CASSFRLAGTGELFF. CDR3 DNA: TGCGCCAGCAGCTTTAGACTAGCTGGGACCGGGGAGCTGTTTTTT.

The rearrangement links TRBV29-1 to TRBJ2-3; possible D gene TRBD2, 6 bases. CDR1 SQVTM and CDR2 ANQGSEA come from the germline V gene. Trimming took 4 bases from V and 0 from J, leaving 14 bases between them. This CDR3 contains 15 residues. For the CDR3, the DNA is TGCAGCGTTGTCCGGAGGGCCTTAAGCACAGATACGCAGTATTTT. It specifies CSVVRRALSTDTQYF.

The J gene is TRBJ2-5, the V gene TRBV9, with 7 positions matching TRBD2. CDR1 and CDR2 (germline): SGDLS, YYNGEE. The junction had 9 bases not matched to a gene; V was cut back by 0 bases and J by 7 bases. The CDR3 consists of 15 residues. CDR3 bases: TGTGCCAGCAGCGTAGCTAGCGGCGGAGGAGGGACCCAGTACTTC. This encodes CASSVASGGGGTQYF. The whole variable domain, remainder taken from reference TRBV9 and TRBJ2-5, is DSGVTQTPKHLITATGQRVTLRCSPRSGDLSVYWYQQSLDQGLQFLIQYYNGEERAKGNILERFSAQQFPDLHSELNLSSLELGDSALYFCASSVASGGGGTQYFGPGTRLLVL.

This sequence joins TRBV27 and TRBJ2-1, with TRBD1 identical over 8 bases. The CDR3 is 14 amino acids. Trimming took 4 bases from V and 4 from J; bases not matched to a gene: 3. Germline V gene data show CDR1 as MNHEY and CDR2 as SMNVEV (reference sequence). The CDR3 region is CASSWQGAYNEQFF. CDR3 bases: TGTGCCAGCAGTTGGCAGGGGGCGTACAATGAGCAGTTCTTC.

The genes are TRBV28 and TRBJ2-2; D unclear. The CDR3 sequence is 11 residues long. Between the trimmed V and J ends, which lost 5 bases and 8 bases, there was a span of 6 bases. Looked up from germline, CDR1 is MDHEN and CDR2 is SYDVKM. This CDR3 is CASSEEGELFF. The CDR3 bases are TGTGCCAGCAGTGAGGAAGGGGAGCTGTTTTTT. The full variable domain, in which reference TRBV28 and TRBJ2-2 provide the parts outside the CDR3, is DVKVTQSSRYLVKRTGEKVFLECVQDMDHENMFWYRQDPGLGLRLIYFSYDVKMKEKGDIPEGYSVSREKKERFSLILESASTNQTSMYLCASSEEGELFFGEGSRLTVL.

This chain connects TRBV5-5 to TRBJ1-2, with D unclear. The CDR3 is 14 amino acids. Germline V gene lookup returns CDR1 SGHKS and CDR2 YYEKEE (reference sequence). Trimming shortened V by 0 bases and J by 2 bases, and 8 bases separated the two germline ends. In DNA, the CDR3 is TGTGCCAGCAGCTTGGTTCCGGGAAACTATGGCTACACCTTC. Its translation: CASSLVPGNYGYTF.

The chain links TRBV12-2 to TRBJ2-7. TRBV12-2 is shown as a pseudogene. This CDR3 region has 12 residues. CDR3 bases: TGTGCAAGTCGCTTCGAGGGGCTCGAGCAGTACTTC. Translated, it gives CASRFEGLEQYF.

The chain couples TRBV4-1 to TRBJ1-2; D gene uncertain. Germline CDR1 is MGHRA and CDR2 is YSYEKL. V gave up 1 base and J gave up 5 bases, with 17 bases separating them. The CDR3 length is 16 residues. CDR3 in amino acids: CASSQVSPPAPYGYTF. CDR3 sequence (DNA): TGCGCCAGCAGCCAAGTTTCCCCCCCGGCTCCTTATGGCTACACCTTC.

As regards this clone: The junction departs from germline at one end; a sequencing error may be responsible. The rearrangement links TRBV28 to TRBJ2-1; D is possibly TRBD2 (5 bases). This CDR3 has 15 residues. Germline CDR1 is MDHEN and CDR2 is SYDVKM. The CDR3 DNA sequence: TGTGCCAGCATTTTAGCGTCGAGCTCCTACAATGAGCAGTTCTTC. Protein product: CASILASSSYNEQFF.

This clone was picked up one time. This rearrangement joins TRBV10-3 to TRBJ2-7; TRBD1 agrees at 9 bases. CDR1 is ENHRY and CDR2 is SYGVKD in the germline V gene. The J segment lost 7 bases and the V segment lost 6 bases, leaving 4 bases of the junction unmatched. The length of the CDR3 is 12 residues. For the CDR3, the DNA is TGTGCCATCAGAGGACAGGGGCGGGAGCAGTACTTC. Protein: CAIRGQGREQYF.

Worth noting for this clone: This specimen includes other DNA sequences encoding the same CDR3. The gene calls are TRBV29-1 and TRBJ1-2, with D perhaps matching TRBD1 (5 bases). Per the germline V gene, CDR1 is SQVTM and CDR2 is ANQGSEA. The CDR3 runs to 16 residues. Deletions cut 0 bases from V and 1 base from J, with 15 bases between. CDR3 nucleotides: TGCAGCGTTGAAGATCCCCCAGACAGCTATAACTATGGCTACACCTTC. Its translation: CSVEDPPDSYNYGYTF.

This clone was seen only a few times. The chain is built from TRBV4-1 and TRBJ2-7; D possibly corresponds to TRBD2 (7 bases). The CDR3 has 18 amino acids. CDR1 is MGHRA, CDR2 YSYEKL, per germline. V shed 1 base and J shed 4 bases, with 23 bases lying between them. The CDR3 bases are TGCGCCAGCAGCCAAGCTCCGAAAAGACTAGCAGGGGAGTACGAGCAGTACTTC. Its protein is CASSQAPKRLAGEYEQYF.

The chain is built from TRBV6-1 and TRBJ2-7; D gene uncertain. The CDR3 spans 14 residues. Germline CDR1 MNHNS, CDR2 SASEGT. Trimming shortened V by 2 bases and J by 2 bases, and 10 bases separated the two germline ends. CDR3: CASSESSLPYEQYF. The CDR3 region has the DNA TGTGCCAGCAGTGAAAGCTCTCTGCCCTACGAGCAGTACTTC.